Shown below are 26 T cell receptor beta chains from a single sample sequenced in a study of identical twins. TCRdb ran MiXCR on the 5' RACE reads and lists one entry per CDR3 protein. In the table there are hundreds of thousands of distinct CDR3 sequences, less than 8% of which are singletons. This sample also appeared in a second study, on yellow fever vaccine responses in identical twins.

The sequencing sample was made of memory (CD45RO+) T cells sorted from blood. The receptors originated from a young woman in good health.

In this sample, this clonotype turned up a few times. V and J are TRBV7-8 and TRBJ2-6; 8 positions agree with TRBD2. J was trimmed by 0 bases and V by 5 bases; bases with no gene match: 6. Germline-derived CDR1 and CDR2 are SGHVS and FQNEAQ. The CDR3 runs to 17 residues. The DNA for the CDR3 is TGTGCCAGCAGCAGCGTGGGGACTAGCTCTGGGGCCAACGTCCTGACTTTC. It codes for CASSSVGTSSGANVLTF.

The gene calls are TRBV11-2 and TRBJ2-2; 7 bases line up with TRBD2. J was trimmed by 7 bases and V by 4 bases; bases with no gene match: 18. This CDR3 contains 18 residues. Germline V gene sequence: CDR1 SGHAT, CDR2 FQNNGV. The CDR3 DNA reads TGTGCCAGCAGCTCCAGCCTTCCCGGCGGGAGTTTTGGCGGGGAGCTGTTTTTT. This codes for CASSSSLPGGSFGGELFF. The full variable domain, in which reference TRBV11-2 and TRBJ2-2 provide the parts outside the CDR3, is EAGVAQSPRYKIIEKRQSVAFWCNPISGHATLYWYQQILGQGPKLLIQFQNNGVVDDSQLPKDRFSAERLKGVDSTLKIQPAKLEDSAVYLCASSSSLPGGSFGGELFFGEGSRLTVL.

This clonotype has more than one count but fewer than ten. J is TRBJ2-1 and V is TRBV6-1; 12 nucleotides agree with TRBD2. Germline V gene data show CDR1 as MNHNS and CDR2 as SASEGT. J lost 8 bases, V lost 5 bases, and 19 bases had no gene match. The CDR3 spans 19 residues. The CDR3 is CASSLAGLAGQRPLDEQFF. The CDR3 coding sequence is TGTGCCAGCAGTCTCGCCGGACTAGCGGGACAGCGGCCTTTGGATGAGCAGTTCTTC.

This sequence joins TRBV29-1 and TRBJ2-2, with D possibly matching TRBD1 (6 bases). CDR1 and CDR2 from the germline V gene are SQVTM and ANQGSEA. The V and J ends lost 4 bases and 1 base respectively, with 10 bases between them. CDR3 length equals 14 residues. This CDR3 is CSVGTQGNTGELFF. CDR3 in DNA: TGCAGCGTTGGTACACAGGGGAACACCGGGGAGCTGTTTTTT.

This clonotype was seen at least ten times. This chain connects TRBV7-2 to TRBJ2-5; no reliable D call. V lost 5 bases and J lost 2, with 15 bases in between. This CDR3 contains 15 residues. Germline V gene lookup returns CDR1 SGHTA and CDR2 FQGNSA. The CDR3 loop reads CASSPTRIFQETQYF. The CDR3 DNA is TGTGCCAGCAGCCCGACGAGAATTTTTCAAGAGACCCAGTACTTC.

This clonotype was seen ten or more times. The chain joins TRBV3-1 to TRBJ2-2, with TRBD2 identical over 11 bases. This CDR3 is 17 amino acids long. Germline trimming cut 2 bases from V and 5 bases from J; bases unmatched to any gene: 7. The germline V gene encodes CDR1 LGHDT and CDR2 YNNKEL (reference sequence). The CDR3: CASSQRLAGFPTGELFF. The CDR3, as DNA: TGTGCCAGCAGCCAACGACTAGCGGGGTTCCCTACCGGGGAGCTGTTTTTT. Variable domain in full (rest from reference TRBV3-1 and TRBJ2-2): DTAVSQTPKYLVTQMGNDKSIKCEQNLGHDTMYWYKQDSKKFLKIMFSYNNKELIINETVPNRFSPKSPDKAHLNLHINSLELGDSAVYFCASSQRLAGFPTGELFFGEGSRLTVL.

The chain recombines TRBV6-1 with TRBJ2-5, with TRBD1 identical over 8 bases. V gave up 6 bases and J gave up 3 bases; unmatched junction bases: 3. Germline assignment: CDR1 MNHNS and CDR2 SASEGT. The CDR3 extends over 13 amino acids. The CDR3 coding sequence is TGTGCCAGCAGACGACAGGGGAAAGAGACCCAGTACTTC. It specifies CASRRQGKETQYF.

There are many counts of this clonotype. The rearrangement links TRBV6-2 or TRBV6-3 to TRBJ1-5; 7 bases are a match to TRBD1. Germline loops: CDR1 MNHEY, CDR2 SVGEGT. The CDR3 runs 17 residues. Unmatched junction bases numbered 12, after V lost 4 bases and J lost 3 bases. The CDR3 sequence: CASSWTGGQGDNQPQHF. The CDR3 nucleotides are TGTGCCAGCAGTTGGACAGGCGGCCAGGGGGACAATCAGCCCCAGCATTTT.

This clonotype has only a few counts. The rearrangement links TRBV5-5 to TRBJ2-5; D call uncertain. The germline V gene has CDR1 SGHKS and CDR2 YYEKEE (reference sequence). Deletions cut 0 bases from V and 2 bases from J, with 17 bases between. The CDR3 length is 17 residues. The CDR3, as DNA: TGTGCCAGCAGCTTGGTAGGTTTCGCGTCACGACAAGAGACCCAGTACTTC. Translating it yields CASSLVGFASRQETQYF.

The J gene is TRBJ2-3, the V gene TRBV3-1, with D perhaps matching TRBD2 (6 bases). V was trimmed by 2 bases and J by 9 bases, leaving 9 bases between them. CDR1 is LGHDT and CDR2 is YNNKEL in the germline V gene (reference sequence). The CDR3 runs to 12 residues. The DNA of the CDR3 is TGTGCCAGCAGCCAAAGTGCGGGAACGCAGTATTTT. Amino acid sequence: CASSQSAGTQYF.

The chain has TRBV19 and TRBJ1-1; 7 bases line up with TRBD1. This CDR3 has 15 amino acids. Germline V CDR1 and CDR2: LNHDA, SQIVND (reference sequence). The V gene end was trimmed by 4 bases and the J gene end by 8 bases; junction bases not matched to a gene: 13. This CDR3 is CASSTSLGTVDEAFF. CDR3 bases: TGTGCCAGTAGTACGTCCCTGGGGACAGTTGACGAAGCTTTCTTT.

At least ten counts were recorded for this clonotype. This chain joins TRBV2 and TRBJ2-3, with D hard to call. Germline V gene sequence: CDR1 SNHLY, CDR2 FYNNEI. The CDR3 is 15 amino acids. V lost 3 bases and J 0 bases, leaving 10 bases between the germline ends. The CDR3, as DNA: TGTGCCAGCAGTGACCGCGCCTATAGCACAGATACGCAGTATTTT. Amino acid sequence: CASSDRAYSTDTQYF.

In DNA form, the CDR3 reads TGCGCCAGCAGCCAAGATCGCGGGGCTAGGGGTGAAAAACTGTTTTTT. It encodes CASSQDRGARGEKLFF. The chain recombines TRBV4-3 with TRBJ1-4; D possibly corresponds to TRBD1 (5 bases). Germline V gives CDR1 LGHNA, CDR2 YSLEER. V lost 0 bases and J 7 bases, leaving 15 bases between the germline ends. The CDR3 spans 16 residues.

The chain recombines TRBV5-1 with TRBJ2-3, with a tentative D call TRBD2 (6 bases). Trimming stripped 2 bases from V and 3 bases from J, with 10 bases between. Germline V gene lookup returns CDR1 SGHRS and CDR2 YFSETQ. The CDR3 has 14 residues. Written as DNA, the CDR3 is TGCGCCAGCAGCTTACGGGAGAGGACAGATACGCAGTATTTT. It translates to CASSLRERTDTQYF.

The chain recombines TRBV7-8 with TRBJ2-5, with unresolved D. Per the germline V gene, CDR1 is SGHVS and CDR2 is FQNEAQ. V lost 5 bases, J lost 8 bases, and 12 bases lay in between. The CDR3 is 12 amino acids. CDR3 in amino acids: CASSRYLDTQYF. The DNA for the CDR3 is TGTGCCAGCAGCCGGTACCTAGATACCCAGTACTTC.

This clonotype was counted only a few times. The CDR3 DNA is TGTGCCAGCAGGGTAGCGCTCGGAAACACCATATATTTT. Its translation is CASRVALGNTIYF. This rearrangement joins TRBV6-1 to TRBJ1-3; D is ambiguous. This CDR3 contains 13 residues. The V gene lost 6 bases and the J gene lost 4 bases, with 10 bases spanning the gap. Germline CDR1 MNHNS, CDR2 SASEGT.

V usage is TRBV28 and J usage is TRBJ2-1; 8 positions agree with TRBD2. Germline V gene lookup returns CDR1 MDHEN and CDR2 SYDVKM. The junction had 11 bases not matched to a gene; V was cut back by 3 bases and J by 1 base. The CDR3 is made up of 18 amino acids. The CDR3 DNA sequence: TGTGCCAGCAGTTTCGATCGGGAGGGTTTGCAATCCTACAATGAGCAGTTCTTC. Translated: CASSFDREGLQSYNEQFF.

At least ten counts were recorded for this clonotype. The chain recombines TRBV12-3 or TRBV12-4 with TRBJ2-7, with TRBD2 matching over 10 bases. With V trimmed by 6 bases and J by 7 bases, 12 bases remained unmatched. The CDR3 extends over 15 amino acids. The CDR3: CASSHIAGGHREQYF. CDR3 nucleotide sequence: TGTGCCAGCAGCCATATAGCGGGAGGCCATAGGGAGCAGTACTTC.

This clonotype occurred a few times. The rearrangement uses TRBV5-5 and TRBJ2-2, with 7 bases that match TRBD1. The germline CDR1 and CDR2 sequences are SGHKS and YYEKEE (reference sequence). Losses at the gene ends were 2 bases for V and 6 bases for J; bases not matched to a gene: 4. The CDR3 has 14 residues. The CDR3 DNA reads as TGTGCCAGCAGCTTAGGGGGCCCGTCCGGGGAGCTGTTTTTT. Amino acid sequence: CASSLGGPSGELFF.

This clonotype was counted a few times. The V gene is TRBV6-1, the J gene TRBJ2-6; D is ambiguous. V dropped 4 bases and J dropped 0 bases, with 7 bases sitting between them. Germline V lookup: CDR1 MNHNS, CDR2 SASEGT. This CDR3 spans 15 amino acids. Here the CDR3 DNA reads TGTGCCAGCAGTGTTTCGGGCTCTGGGGCCAACGTCCTGACTTTC. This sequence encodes CASSVSGSGANVLTF.

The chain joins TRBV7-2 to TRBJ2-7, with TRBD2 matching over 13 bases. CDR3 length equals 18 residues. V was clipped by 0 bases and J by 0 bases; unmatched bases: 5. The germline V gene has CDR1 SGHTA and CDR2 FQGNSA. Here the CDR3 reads CASSLARTSGRSSYEQYF. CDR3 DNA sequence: TGTGCCAGCAGCTTAGCCCGGACTAGCGGGAGAAGCTCCTACGAGCAGTACTTC. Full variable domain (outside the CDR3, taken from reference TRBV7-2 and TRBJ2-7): GAGVSQSPSNKVTEKGKDVELRCDPISGHTALYWYRQSLGQGLEFLIYFQGNSAPDKSGLPSDRFSAERTGGSVSTLTIQRTQQEDSAVYLCASSLARTSGRSSYEQYFGPGTRLTVT.

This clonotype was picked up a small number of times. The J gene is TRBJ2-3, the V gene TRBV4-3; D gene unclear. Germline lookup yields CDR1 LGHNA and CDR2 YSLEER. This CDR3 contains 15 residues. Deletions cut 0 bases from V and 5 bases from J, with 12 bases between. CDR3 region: CASSQDHLPIDTQYF. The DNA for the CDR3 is TGCGCCAGCAGCCAAGATCACCTCCCGATAGATACGCAGTATTTT.

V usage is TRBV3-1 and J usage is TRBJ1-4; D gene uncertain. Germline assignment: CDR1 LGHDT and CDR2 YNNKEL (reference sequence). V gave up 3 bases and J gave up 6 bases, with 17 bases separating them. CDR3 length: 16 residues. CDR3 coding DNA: TGTGCCAGCAGCCATACCGCCAGGAAAGGGTATGAAAAACTGTTTTTT. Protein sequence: CASSHTARKGYEKLFF.

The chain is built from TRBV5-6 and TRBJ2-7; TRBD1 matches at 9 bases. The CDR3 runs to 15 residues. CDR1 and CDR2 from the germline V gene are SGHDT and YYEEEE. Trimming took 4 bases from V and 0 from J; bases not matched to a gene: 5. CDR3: CASSAPGQGSYEQYF. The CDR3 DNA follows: TGTGCCAGCAGCGCGCCGGGACAGGGCTCCTACGAGCAGTACTTC.

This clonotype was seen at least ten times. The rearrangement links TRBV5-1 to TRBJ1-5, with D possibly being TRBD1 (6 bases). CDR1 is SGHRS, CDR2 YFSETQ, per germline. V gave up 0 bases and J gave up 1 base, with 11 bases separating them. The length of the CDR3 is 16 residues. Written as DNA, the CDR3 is TGCGCCAGCAGCTTGGCGGGGGCAGGCAGCAATCAGCCCCAGCATTTT. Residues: CASSLAGAGSNQPQHF.

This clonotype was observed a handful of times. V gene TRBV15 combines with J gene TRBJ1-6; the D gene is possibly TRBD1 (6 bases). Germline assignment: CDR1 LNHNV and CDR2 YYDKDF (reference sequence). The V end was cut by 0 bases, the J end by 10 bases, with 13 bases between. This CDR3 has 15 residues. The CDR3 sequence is CATSRDRGGSSPLHF. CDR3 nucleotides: TGTGCCACCAGCAGAGATCGAGGGGGATCCTCACCCCTCCACTTT.